These T cell receptor beta chains were read from a single sample in a study of blood T cells in healthy people across ages. From the 5' RACE reads, TCRdb called clonotypes with MiXCR, one entry per CDR3 protein. The sample lists more than 1.4 million distinct CDR3 sequences; roughly 40% were seen once. The sequenced sample was blood. The receptors stem from a woman between 18 and 30 years old in good health. The CDR3 runs from the conserved cysteine through the conserved F or W. The order of the fields is J gene, clone size, V gene, D gene, CDR3 protein, CDR3 DNA. The D gene is left open where the match is weak. Expanded clones are given a class, and other clones once, few, many or no size at all.

>TRBJ2-1|NA|TRBV28|TRBD1
CASSRQGAINEQFF
TGTGCCAGCAGCCGACAGGGGGCGATCAATGAGCAGTTCTTC
>TRBJ2-1|NA|TRBV12-3/TRBV12-4|TRBD1
CVSSNDGQGVTYNEQFF
TGTGTCAGCAGCAACGACGGACAGGGGGTCACCTACAATGAGCAGTTCTTC
>TRBJ2-5|NA|TRBV5-8|TRBD1
CASSPPPSTGVIETQYF
TGTGCCAGCAGCCCCCCACCTTCTACAGGGGTAATAGAGACCCAGTACTTC
>TRBJ2-1|NA|TRBV12-3/TRBV12-4|NA
CASSQTPPDEQFF
TGTGCCAGCAGCCAGACACCACCGGATGAGCAGTTCTTC
>TRBJ2-5|few|TRBV7-9|NA
CASSRGTSETQYF
TGTGCCAGCAGCCGGGGTACCAGTGAGACCCAGTACTTC
>TRBJ1-2|few|TRBV15|TRBD1
CATSRETGQVTNYGYTF
TGTGCCACCAGCAGAGAGACAGGGCAGGTTACTAACTATGGCTACACCTTC
>TRBJ2-2|few|TRBV7-2|TRBD2
CASSAPTSGVNTGELFF
TGTGCCAGCAGCGCCCCTACTAGCGGGGTGAACACCGGGGAGCTGTTTTTT
>TRBJ2-7|few|TRBV6-1|NA
CASSEGTESSYEQYF
TGTGCCAGCAGTGAAGGGACGGAGAGCTCCTACGAGCAGTACTTC
>TRBJ1-6|once|TRBV3-1|NA
CASTDVSGNNSPLHF
TGTGCCAGCACCGACGTTAGTGGTAATAATTCGCCCCTCCACTTT
>TRBJ2-7|few|TRBV5-1|NA
CASSWAAGPYEQYF
TGCGCCAGCAGCTGGGCTGCAGGACCCTACGAGCAGTACTTC
>TRBJ2-5|NA|TRBV2|NA
CASSPSGELETQYF
TGTGCCAGCAGTCCCTCCGGGGAGCTCGAGACCCAGTACTTC
>TRBJ2-2|many|TRBV2|TRBD1
CASRNHTGTGRNGELFF
TGTGCCAGCAGAAATCATACAGGGACAGGGAGAAACGGGGAGCTGTTTTTT
>TRBJ1-1|few|TRBV7-9|TRBD1
CASSAGQGGTEAFF
TGTGCCAGCAGCGCTGGACAGGGGGGGACTGAAGCTTTCTTT
>TRBJ2-7|NA|TRBV20-1|NA
CSLLGDSSYEQYF
TGCAGTCTTCTGGGGGATAGCTCCTACGAGCAGTACTTC
>TRBJ2-6|NA|TRBV5-1|NA
CASTFQGSGANVLTF
TGCGCCAGCACCTTCCAGGGCTCTGGGGCCAACGTCCTGACTTTC
>TRBJ2-5|NA|TRBV29-1|TRBD1
CSVQYGDRGNEQYF
TGCAGCGTCCAATACGGGGACAGGGGCAATGAGCAGTACTTC
>TRBJ2-5|NA|TRBV20-1|TRBD2
CSAAGSGRQDEQYF
TGCAGTGCAGCGGGTAGCGGGAGGCAGGATGAGCAGTACTTC
>TRBJ2-3|many|TRBV7-2|NA
CASSLVAGTQYF
TGTGCCAGCAGCTTAGTGGCCGGTACGCAGTATTTT
>TRBJ1-1|NA|TRBV4-1|NA
CASSQEYSFRGQDEAFF
TGCGCCAGCAGCCAAGAATACTCGTTTCGGGGCCAGGATGAAGCTTTCTTT
>TRBJ2-7|few|TRBV5-1|NA
CASSLAGGTNEQYF
TGCGCCAGCAGCTTGGCGGGCGGAACTAACGAGCAGTACTTC
>TRBJ2-5|many|TRBV7-2|TRBD2
CASSLPAGGATQYF
TGTGCCAGCAGCTTACCAGCGGGAGGGGCGACCCAGTACTTC
>TRBJ2-3|NA|TRBV5-1|NA
CASTPVVFTDTQYF
TGCGCCAGCACCCCGGTGGTCTTCACAGATACGCAGTATTTT
>TRBJ1-5|few|TRBV7-2|TRBD1
CASSLGDSGNQPQHF
TGTGCCAGCAGCTTAGGGGACAGCGGCAATCAGCCCCAGCATTTT
>TRBJ2-5|NA|TRBV4-1|TRBD2
CASSQTGGLKETQYF
TGCGCCAGCAGCCAAACGGGGGGGCTAAAAGAGACCCAGTACTTC
>TRBJ2-1|few|TRBV9|TRBD2
CASSAGTSGGTYNEQFF
TGTGCCAGCAGCGCCGGGACTAGCGGGGGGACGTACAATGAGCAGTTCTTC
>TRBJ1-1|NA|TRBV30|NA
CAWSVLEAFF
TGTGCCTGGAGTGTACTTGAAGCTTTCTTT
>TRBJ2-7|NA|TRBV4-2|NA
CASRSLIGGDYEQYF
TGTGCCAGCAGAAGCCTCATAGGCGGAGACTACGAGCAGTACTTC
>TRBJ2-2|NA|TRBV7-2|NA
CASMERKTGELFF
TGTGCCAGCATGGAGCGGAAAACCGGGGAGCTGTTTTTT